One sample yielded the 24 T cell receptor beta chains listed below, sequenced in a study of T cell repertoires in cytomegalovirus infection. Via MiXCR, TCRdb re-called the reads, giving one row per CDR3 protein. This repertoire shows 150,000 to 200,000 distinct CDR3 sequences, approximately 30% found once; its top ten account for 30% to 35%. The sequencing sample was made of PBMCs. The receptors derive from a human donor in good health (CMV status not recorded). Some clones in this sample may be carry-over from other donors' samples.

This chain uses TRBV28 with TRBJ1-2; the D gene is possibly TRBD1 (6 bases). V lost 7 bases, J lost 1 base, and 19 bases lay in between. There are 16 residues in the CDR3. The germline CDR1 and CDR2 sequences are MDHEN and SYDVKM. The CDR3 DNA is TGTGCCAGCACCTCCCCTCTGGACAGCCTTAACTATGGCTACACCTTC. It is translated as CASTSPLDSLNYGYTF.

The genes are TRBV6-6 and TRBJ1-2; D is uncertain. Germline CDR1 reads MNHNY; CDR2 reads SVGAGI (reference sequence). V was clipped by 0 bases and J by 2 bases, with 13 bases between them. The CDR3 loop spans 16 amino acids. The CDR3 DNA sequence: TGTGCCAGCAGTTACTCGGTTAGGCTGGCCAACTATGGCTACACCTTC. Encoded protein: CASSYSVRLANYGYTF.

The chain couples TRBV2 to TRBJ1-5; 9 nucleotides align to TRBD1. Germline-derived CDR1 and CDR2 are SNHLY and FYNNEI. This CDR3 contains 15 residues. V lost 3 bases and J lost 3; bases outside the gene matches: 3. CDR3 residues: CASSDRDRANQPQHF. CDR3 sequence (DNA): TGTGCCAGCAGTGACCGGGACAGGGCCAATCAGCCCCAGCATTTT.

This CDR3 is CASIGVNEKLFF. The CDR3 DNA is TGTGCCAGCATCGGGGTCAATGAAAAACTGTTTTTT. The chain uses TRBV2 and TRBJ1-4, with no clear D. The germline V gene has CDR1 SNHLY and CDR2 FYNNEI. This CDR3 has 12 amino acids. Between the trimmed V and J ends, which lost 7 bases and 5 bases, there was a span of 8 bases.

The V call is TRBV7-6, the J call TRBJ2-2, with 8 positions matching TRBD1. The CDR3 consists of 14 residues. V lost 3 bases and J lost 4; bases outside the gene matches: 1. The germline CDR1 and CDR2 sequences are SGHVS and FNYEAQ. The CDR3 loop reads CASSFGTGTGELFF. The CDR3 DNA is TGTGCCAGCAGCTTCGGGACAGGCACCGGGGAGCTGTTTTTT.

This clonotype was seen only once. The chain uses TRBV11-3 and TRBJ2-5, with 11 bases lining up with TRBD1. Germline values: CDR1 SGHNT, CDR2 YENEEA. The CDR3 contains 15 residues. With 4 bases clipped from V and 3 bases from J, the junction kept 4 bases outside the gene matches. CDR3 residues: CASSSGQGAKETQYF. As DNA, the CDR3 is TGTGCCAGCAGCTCCGGACAGGGGGCTAAAGAGACCCAGTACTTC.

The chain carries TRBV29-1 and TRBJ2-2, with 8 bases that match TRBD1. Trimming at V came to 6 bases and at J to 0 bases, leaving 3 bases not matched to a gene. Germline V lookup: CDR1 SQVTM, CDR2 ANQGSEA. This CDR3 contains 14 residues. The CDR3 region has the DNA TGCAGCGTCTCACAGGGGGCGAACACCGGGGAGCTGTTTTTT. It translates to CSVSQGANTGELFF.

This clonotype was recorded many times. This chain connects TRBV2 to TRBJ1-5; 7 bases map to TRBD1. The CDR3 sequence is 14 residues long. Germline CDR1 is SNHLY and CDR2 is FYNNEI. J gave up 5 bases and V 6 bases, and 7 bases lay outside the gene matches. The CDR3 reads CASSGTDLDQPQHF. The CDR3 DNA sequence: TGTGCCAGCAGCGGGACAGACCTCGATCAGCCCCAGCATTTT.

This clonotype appeared many times. The genes are TRBV7-2 and TRBJ2-5, with D tentatively TRBD2 (6 bases). Trimming took 1 base from V and 7 from J, leaving 13 bases between them. Germline V gives CDR1 SGHTA, CDR2 FQGNSA. This CDR3 has 14 residues. The CDR3 is CASSLGPGDRTQYF. CDR3 bases: TGTGCCAGCAGCTTAGGGCCGGGGGACCGGACCCAGTACTTC.

The V call is TRBV2, the J call TRBJ1-1; D is ambiguous. This CDR3 spans 16 amino acids. Germline CDR1 is SNHLY and CDR2 is FYNNEI. V was clipped by 1 base and J by 6 bases, with 18 bases between them. The CDR3 DNA is TGTGCCAGCAGTGAAGACCGTCTTATTGTGGGAGCTGAAGCTTTCTTT. As protein: CASSEDRLIVGAEAFF.

This clonotype was seen ten or more times. This chain connects TRBV7-2 to TRBJ2-5; 10 nucleotides line up with TRBD2. CDR1 and CDR2 from the germline V gene are SGHTA and FQGNSA. The CDR3 consists of 20 residues. The trim removed 2 bases at V and 6 bases at J, leaving 21 bases unmatched. The DNA for the CDR3 is TGTGCCAGCAGCTTATGGGTTATCGCTAGCGGGGGCCCCAGTCTGAAGACCCAGTACTTC. As protein: CASSLWVIASGGPSLKTQYF.

The chain uses TRBV4-3 and TRBJ2-1, with a weak D call TRBD2 (7 bases). Trimming left V 4 bases short and J 1 base short, with 23 bases between. Per the germline V gene, CDR1 is LGHNA and CDR2 is YSLEER. The CDR3 loop spans 19 amino acids. Here the CDR3 reads CASSPHRVGGGRSYNEQFF. The CDR3 nucleotides read TGCGCCAGCAGCCCTCACAGGGTTGGGGGGGGCCGATCCTACAATGAGCAGTTCTTC.

The sample holds many counts of this clonotype. V is TRBV7-8 and J is TRBJ2-1, with 9 positions matching TRBD2. This CDR3 is 15 amino acids long. Per the germline V gene, CDR1 is SGHVS and CDR2 is FQNEAQ. Trimming at V came to 5 bases and at J to 5 bases, leaving 7 bases not matched to a gene. CDR3 bases: TGTGCCAGCAGCCCCACCGGGACTAGCAACAATGAGCAGTTCTTC. It yields the protein CASSPTGTSNNEQFF.

This chain joins TRBV30 and TRBJ1-1; D might be TRBD1 (6 bases). Germline values: CDR1 GTSNPN, CDR2 SVGIG (reference sequence). Trimming removed 6 bases at V and 5 bases at J, with 16 bases between. This CDR3 region has 13 residues. CDR3 in amino acids: CACQGSAGTEAFF. The DNA of the CDR3 is TGTGCCTGTCAGGGGTCTGCGGGGACTGAAGCTTTCTTT.

As to this clonotype: Relative to the germline gene, one junction end is altered; a read error may explain this. In nucleotides, the CDR3 is TGTGCCAGCAGCTTAGCAGGGGCGGGAACCAAAGCTTTTTTT. Translated, it gives CASSLAGAGTKAFF. The V call is TRBV11-2, the J call TRBJ1-1, with D tentatively TRBD1 (6 bases). CDR3 length: 14 amino acids. Per germline, CDR1 SGHAT and CDR2 FQNNGV.

This clonotype was detected many times. V gene TRBV12-3 or TRBV12-4 combines with J gene TRBJ1-1; tentatively, D is TRBD1 (5 bases). The length of the CDR3 is 16 residues. V was shortened by 1 base and J by 2 bases, with 14 bases between the two germline ends. CDR3 DNA sequence: TGTGCCAGCAGTTTAGGGCGGACCCAGGGAAACACTGAAGCTTTCTTT. Amino acids: CASSLGRTQGNTEAFF.

This clonotype came up a few times. The chain uses TRBV7-2 and TRBJ2-1; 9 bases align to TRBD1. V trimming: 5 bases; J trimming: 6 bases; junction bases outside the gene matches: 8. The CDR3 contains 15 residues. Germline CDR1 SGHTA, CDR2 FQGNSA. CDR3 loop: CASSVPGQGGNEQFF. CDR3 nucleotide sequence: TGTGCCAGCAGCGTACCGGGACAGGGAGGCAATGAGCAGTTCTTC.

This clonotype was picked up a small number of times. The chain recombines TRBV7-9 with TRBJ1-2; 11 positions agree with TRBD1. Germline V gene lookup returns CDR1 SEHNR and CDR2 FQNEAQ (reference sequence). Trimming removed 6 bases from V and 7 bases from J; junction bases left unmatched: 7. The CDR3 is 14 residues long. CDR3 coding DNA: TGTGCCAGCAGTTTCGCCGGGACAGGGGGTGGCTACACCTTC. Translating it yields CASSFAGTGGGYTF.

The V gene is TRBV3-1, the J gene TRBJ2-1, with 11 nucleotides matching TRBD2. Germline V gives CDR1 LGHDT, CDR2 YNNKEL (reference sequence). The CDR3 loop spans 17 amino acids. V lost 3 bases and J lost 2; bases outside the gene matches: 6. CDR3 DNA sequence: TGTGCCAGCAGCCAGTTGCTAGCGGGGGGCCCCTACAATGAGCAGTTCTTC. Translating it yields CASSQLLAGGPYNEQFF.

Details on this clonotype: It may be a read error: a sequence one base away is much more abundant. The chain joins TRBV7-2 to TRBJ2-5; 7 nucleotides align to TRBD1. The CDR3 contains 14 residues. Germline CDR1 reads SGHTA; CDR2 reads FQGNSA. CDR3 bases: TGTGCCAGCAGCTACAGGGGTTACCAAGATACCCAGTACTTC. Translation: CASSYRGYQDTQYF.

J is TRBJ2-2 and V is TRBV2; 11 bases are a match to TRBD1. CDR1 and CDR2 (germline): SNHLY, FYNNEI. The CDR3 has 16 residues. The V segment lost 6 bases and the J segment 7 bases; nucleotides outside the gene matches: 10. CDR3 in amino acids: CASSRDRGNSGGELFF. The CDR3 DNA is TGTGCCAGCAGCCGGGACAGGGGGAATTCCGGCGGGGAGCTGTTTTTT.

This clonotype showed up just a few times. The rearrangement uses TRBV7-2 and TRBJ2-7, with D possibly TRBD1 on 6 matching bases. Germline loops: CDR1 SGHTA, CDR2 FQGNSA. With 4 bases removed from V and 3 bases from J, the gap between germline ends came to 16 bases. The CDR3 is 15 amino acids. The CDR3 protein is CASSSATDSGYEQYF. The DNA of the CDR3 is TGTGCCAGCAGCTCCGCAACGGACAGCGGCTACGAGCAGTACTTC.

The table lists this clonotype with many counts. The chain employs TRBV7-2 and TRBJ1-5, with D unclear. CDR1 is SGHTA, CDR2 FQGNSA, per germline. The ends were cut back, 7 bases at V and 0 bases at J, with 10 bases in the middle. The CDR3 runs 14 residues. This CDR3 is CASTAGYSNQPQHF. The CDR3 DNA follows: TGTGCCAGCACCGCGGGGTATAGCAATCAGCCCCAGCATTTT.

The chain couples TRBV25-1 to TRBJ2-3, with D possibly TRBD1 on 6 matching bases. The CDR3 spans 14 residues. Germline-derived CDR1 and CDR2 are MGHDK and SYGVNS. Between the trimmed V and J ends, which lost 10 bases and 5 bases, there was a span of 19 bases. The CDR3 DNA follows: TGTGCCACCCAGCAAGGGGGTTGGGGAGATACGCAGTATTTT. Its protein is CATQQGGWGDTQYF.